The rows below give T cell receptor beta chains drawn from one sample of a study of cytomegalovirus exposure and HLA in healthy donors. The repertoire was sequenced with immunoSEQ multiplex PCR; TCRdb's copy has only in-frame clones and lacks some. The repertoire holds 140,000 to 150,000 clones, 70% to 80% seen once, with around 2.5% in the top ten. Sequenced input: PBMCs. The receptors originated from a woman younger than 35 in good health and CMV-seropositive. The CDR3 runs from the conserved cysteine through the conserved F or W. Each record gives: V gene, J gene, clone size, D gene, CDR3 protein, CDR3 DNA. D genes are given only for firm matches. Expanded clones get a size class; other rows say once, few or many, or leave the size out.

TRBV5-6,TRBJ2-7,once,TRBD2,CASSFGRLAGNEQYF,TGTGCCAGCAGTTTCGGCCGACTAGCGGGGAACGAGCAGTACTTC
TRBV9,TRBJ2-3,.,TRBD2,CASSRGLAGGPTDTQYF,TGTGCCAGCAGCCGGGGACTAGCGGGGGGGCCGACAGATACGCAGTATTTT
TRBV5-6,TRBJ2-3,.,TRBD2,CGTAGGQTDTQYF,TGTGGAACGGCGGGGGGCCAGACAGATACGCAGTATTTT
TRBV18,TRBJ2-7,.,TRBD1,CASSPPNVGQARREQYF,TGTGCCAGCTCACCACCGAACGTAGGACAGGCACGCCGGGAGCAGTACTTC
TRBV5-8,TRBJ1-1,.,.,CASSLGLRRKAFF,TGTGCCAGCAGCTTGGGACTACGGCGGAAAGCTTTCTTT
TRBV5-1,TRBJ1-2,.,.,CASSPGDNRGYGYTF,TGCGCCAGCAGCCCCGGGGACAACCGGGGCTATGGCTACACCTTC
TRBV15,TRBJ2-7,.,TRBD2,CATSSLGTSGSPYEQYF,TGTGCCACCAGCTCTTTGGGAACTAGCGGGTCCCCCTACGAGCAGTACTTC
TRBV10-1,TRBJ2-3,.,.,CASSEFGEITDTQYF,TGCGCCAGCAGTGAGTTCGGAGAAATCACAGATACGCAGTATTTT
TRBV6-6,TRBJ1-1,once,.,CASSYPVGGTEAFF,TGTGCCAGCAGTTACCCCGTGGGAGGCACTGAAGCTTTCTTT
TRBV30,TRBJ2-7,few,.,CAWSGKEGAAYEQYF,TGTGCCTGGAGTGGCAAGGAGGGGGCGGCCTACGAGCAGTACTTC
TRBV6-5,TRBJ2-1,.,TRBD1,CASSYTGQGAGEQFF,TGTGCCAGCAGTTATACGGGACAGGGGGCCGGGGAGCAGTTCTTC
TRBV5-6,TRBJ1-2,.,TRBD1,CATSGTGGAYYGYTF,TGTGCCACCTCCGGGACAGGGGGCGCCTACTATGGCTACACCTTC
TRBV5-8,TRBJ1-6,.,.,CASSLSWLANSPLHF,TGTGCCAGCAGCTTGTCGTGGTTAGCTAATTCACCCCTCCACTTT
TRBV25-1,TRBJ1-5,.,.,CATQGLGNQPQHF,TGTGCCACCCAGGGGTTAGGCAATCAGCCCCAGCATTTT
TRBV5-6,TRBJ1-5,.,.,CASMEAAPRRFYQPQHF,TGTGCCAGCATGGAAGCGGCCCCCCGAAGGTTCTATCAGCCCCAGCATTTT
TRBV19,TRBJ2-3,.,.,CASSAYYSTDTQYF,TGTGCCAGTAGTGCTTACTATAGCACAGATACGCAGTATTTT
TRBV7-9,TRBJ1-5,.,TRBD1,CASSRGTGRNQPQHF,TGTGCCAGCAGCCGAGGGACAGGGAGGAATCAGCCCCAGCATTTT
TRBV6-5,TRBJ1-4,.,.,CASAAATNEKLFF,TGTGCCAGCGCCGCGGCAACTAATGAAAAACTGTTTTTT
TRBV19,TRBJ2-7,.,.,CASSRQVHYEQYF,TGTGCCAGTAGTCGACAGGTGCACTACGAGCAGTACTTC
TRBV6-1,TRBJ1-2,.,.,CASSQDSLRRGYTF,TGTGCCAGCAGTCAGGACAGTTTGAGAAGAGGCTACACCTTC
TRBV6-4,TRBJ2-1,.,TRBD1,CASSDSKGGQPYNEQFF,TGTGCCAGCAGTGACTCTAAAGGGGGACAGCCTTACAATGAGCAGTTCTTC
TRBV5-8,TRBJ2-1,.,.,CASSLGGSYNEQFF,TGTGCCAGCAGCCTAGGGGGCTCCTACAATGAGCAGTTCTTC
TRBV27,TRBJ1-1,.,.,CASSSVSAEAFF,TGTGCCAGCAGCTCCGTGTCCGCTGAAGCTTTCTTT
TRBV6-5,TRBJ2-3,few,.,CASSRDFSTDTQYF,TGTGCCAGCAGTCGGGACTTTAGCACAGATACGCAGTATTTT
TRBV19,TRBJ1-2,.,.,CASSPPTENYGYTF,TGTGCCAGTAGTCCCCCGACAGAGAACTATGGCTACACCTTC
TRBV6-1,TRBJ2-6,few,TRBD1,CASGTGVSGANVLTF,TGTGCCAGCGGGACAGGGGTCTCTGGGGCCAACGTCCTGACTTTC
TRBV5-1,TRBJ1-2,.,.,CASSLGQLGYTF,TGCGCCAGCAGCCTCGGACAGCTGGGCTACACCTTC
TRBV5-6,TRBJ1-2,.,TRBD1,CASSFVTGGGYGYTF,TGTGCCAGCAGCTTTGTGACAGGGGGCGGCTATGGCTACACCTTC
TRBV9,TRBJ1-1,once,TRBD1,CASSPRTGNTEAFF,TGTGCCAGCAGCCCACGGACAGGGAACACTGAAGCTTTCTTT
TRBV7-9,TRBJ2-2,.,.,CSSSSLFQGTGELFF,TGTTCCAGCAGCTCCTTATTCCAGGGTACCGGGGAGCTGTTTTTT
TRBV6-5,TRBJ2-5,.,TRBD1,CASSSIRGRGEAQYF,TGTGCCAGCAGTTCCATCAGGGGGCGCGGAGAGGCCCAGTACTTC
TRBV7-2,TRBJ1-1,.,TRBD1,CASSLGQGGSEAFF,TGTGCCAGCAGCTTAGGACAGGGCGGTTCTGAAGCTTTCTTT
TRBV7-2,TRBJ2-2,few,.,CASSSYRNTGELFF,TGTGCCAGCAGCTCCTACAGGAACACCGGGGAGCTGTTTTTT
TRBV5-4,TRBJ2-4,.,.,CASTEAVDKNIQYF,TGTGCCAGCACGGAGGCGGTGGACAAAAACATTCAGTACTTC
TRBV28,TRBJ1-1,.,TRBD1,CASSLVQGAFSEAFF,TGTGCCAGCAGTCTAGTACAGGGGGCATTCTCTGAAGCTTTCTTT
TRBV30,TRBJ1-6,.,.,CAWKQGFSSYNSPLHF,TGTGCCTGGAAACAGGGTTTCAGCTCCTATAATTCACCCCTCCACTTT
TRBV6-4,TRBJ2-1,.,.,CASSDIRSGNEQFF,TGTGCCAGCAGTGATATTCGTTCGGGGAACGAGCAGTTCTTC
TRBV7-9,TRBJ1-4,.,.,CASSLGRSNEKLFF,TGTGCCAGCAGCTTAGGGAGAAGTAATGAAAAACTGTTTTTT
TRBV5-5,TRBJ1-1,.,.,CASSRITEGIAEAFF,TGTGCCAGCAGCCGAATTACGGAGGGTATCGCTGAAGCTTTCTTT
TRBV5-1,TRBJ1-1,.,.,CASSLGHPTEAFF,TGCGCCAGCAGCCTTGGACATCCCACTGAAGCTTTCTTT
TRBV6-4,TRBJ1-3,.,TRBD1,CASSVTGGAGNTIYF,TGTGCCAGCAGTGTCACAGGGGGTGCTGGAAACACCATATATTTT
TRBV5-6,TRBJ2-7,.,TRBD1,CASSLTGVHEQYF,TGTGCCAGCAGCTTGACAGGGGTCCACGAGCAGTACTTC
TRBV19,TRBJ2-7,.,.,CASSISGGAYEQYF,TGTGCCAGTAGTATATCTGGGGGCGCCTACGAGCAGTACTTC
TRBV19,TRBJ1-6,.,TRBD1,CASSDRQGTYNSPLHF,TGTGCCAGTTCGGACAGACAGGGGACCTATAATTCACCCCTCCACTTT
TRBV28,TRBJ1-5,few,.,CASRFRKTQHF,TGTGCCAGCAGATTTAGAAAGACCCAGCATTTT